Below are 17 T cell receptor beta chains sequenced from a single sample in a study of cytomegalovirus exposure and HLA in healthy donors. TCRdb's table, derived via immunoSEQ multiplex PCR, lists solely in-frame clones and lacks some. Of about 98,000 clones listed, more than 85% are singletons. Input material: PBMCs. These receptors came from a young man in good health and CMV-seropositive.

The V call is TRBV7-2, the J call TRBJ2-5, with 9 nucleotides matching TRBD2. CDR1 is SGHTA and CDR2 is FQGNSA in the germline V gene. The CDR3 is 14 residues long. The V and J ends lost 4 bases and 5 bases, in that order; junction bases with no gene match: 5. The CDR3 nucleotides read TGTGCCAGCAGCTACGCGGGAGGGTGGGAGACCCAGTACTTC. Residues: CASSYAGGWETQYF.

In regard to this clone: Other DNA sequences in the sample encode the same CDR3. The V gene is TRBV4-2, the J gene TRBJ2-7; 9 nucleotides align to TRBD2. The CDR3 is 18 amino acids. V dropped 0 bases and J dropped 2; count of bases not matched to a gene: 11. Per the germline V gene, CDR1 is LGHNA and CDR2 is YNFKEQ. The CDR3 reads CASSQDSSGRIMAYEQYF. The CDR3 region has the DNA TGTGCCAGCAGCCAAGACTCCAGCGGGAGGATTATGGCCTACGAGCAGTACTTC.

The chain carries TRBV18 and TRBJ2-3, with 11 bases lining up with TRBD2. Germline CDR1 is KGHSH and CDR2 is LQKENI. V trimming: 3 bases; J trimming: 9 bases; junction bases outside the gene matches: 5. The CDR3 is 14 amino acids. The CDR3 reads CASSPTLAGETQYF. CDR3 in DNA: TGTGCCAGCTCACCGACACTAGCGGGGGAGACGCAGTATTTT.

CDR3 coding DNA: TGTGCCAGCAGTGTCCGGGACAGACTTACAACTAATGAAAAACTGTTTTTT. Protein product: CASSVRDRLTTNEKLFF. This rearrangement joins TRBV28 to TRBJ1-4; 7 positions match TRBD1. Germline trimming cut 5 bases from V and 0 bases from J; bases unmatched to any gene: 9. CDR3 size: 17 residues. Germline V gene sequence: CDR1 MDHEN, CDR2 SYDVKM. The full variable domain, rest sourced from reference TRBV28 and TRBJ1-4, is DVKVTQSSRYLVKRTGEKVFLECVQDMDHENMFWYRQDPGLGLRLIYFSYDVKMKEKGDIPEGYSVSREKKERFSLILESASTNQTSMYLCASSVRDRLTTNEKLFFGSGTQLSVL.

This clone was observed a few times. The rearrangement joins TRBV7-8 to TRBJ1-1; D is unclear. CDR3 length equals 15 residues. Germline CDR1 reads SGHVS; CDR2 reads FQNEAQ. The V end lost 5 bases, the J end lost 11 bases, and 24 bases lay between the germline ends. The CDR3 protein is CASSPRTGTLSRAFF. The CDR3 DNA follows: TGTGCCAGCAGCCCCCGGACGGGAACATTAAGCAGGGCTTTCTTT.

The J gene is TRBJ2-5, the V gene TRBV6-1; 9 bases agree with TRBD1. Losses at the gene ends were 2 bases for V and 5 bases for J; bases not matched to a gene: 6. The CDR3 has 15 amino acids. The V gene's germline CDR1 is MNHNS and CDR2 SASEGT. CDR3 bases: TGTGCCAGCAGTGAAAGGGACAGGGTTGGTGAGACCCAGTACTTC. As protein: CASSERDRVGETQYF.

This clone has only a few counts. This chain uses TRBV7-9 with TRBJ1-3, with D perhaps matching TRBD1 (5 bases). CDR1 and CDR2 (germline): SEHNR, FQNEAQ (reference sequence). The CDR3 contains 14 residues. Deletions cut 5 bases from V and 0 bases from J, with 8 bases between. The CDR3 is CASSPGISGNTIYF. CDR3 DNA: TGTGCCAGCAGCCCAGGGATCTCTGGAAACACCATATATTTT. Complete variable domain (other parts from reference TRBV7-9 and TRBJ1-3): DTGVSQNPRHKITKRGQNVTFRCDPISEHNRLYWYRQTLGQGPEFLTYFQNEAQLEKSRLLSDRFSAERPKGSFSTLEIQRTEQGDSAMYLCASSPGISGNTIYFGEGSWLTVV.

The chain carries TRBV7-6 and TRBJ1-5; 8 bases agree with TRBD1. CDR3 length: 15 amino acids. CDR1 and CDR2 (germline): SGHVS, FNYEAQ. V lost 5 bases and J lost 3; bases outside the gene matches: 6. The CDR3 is CASSPDRGDNQPQHF. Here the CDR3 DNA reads TGTGCCAGCAGCCCCGACAGGGGAGACAATCAGCCCCAGCATTTT.

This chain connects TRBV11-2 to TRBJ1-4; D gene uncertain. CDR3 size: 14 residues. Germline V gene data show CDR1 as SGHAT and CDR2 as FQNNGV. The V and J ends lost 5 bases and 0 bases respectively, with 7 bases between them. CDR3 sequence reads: CASSPVATNEKLFF. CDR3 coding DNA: TGTGCCAGCAGCCCCGTAGCAACTAATGAAAAACTGTTTTTT.

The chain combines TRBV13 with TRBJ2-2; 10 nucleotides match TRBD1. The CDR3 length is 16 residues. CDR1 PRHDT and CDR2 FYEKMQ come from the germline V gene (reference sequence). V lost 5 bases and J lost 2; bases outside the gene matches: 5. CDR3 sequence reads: CASSIRQGANTGELFF. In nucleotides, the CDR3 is TGTGCCAGCAGCATACGACAGGGGGCCAACACCGGGGAGCTGTTTTTT.

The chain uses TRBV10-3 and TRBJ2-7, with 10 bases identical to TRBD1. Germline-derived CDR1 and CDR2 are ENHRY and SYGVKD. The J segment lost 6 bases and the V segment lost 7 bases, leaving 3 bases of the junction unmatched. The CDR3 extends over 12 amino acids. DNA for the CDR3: TGTGCCATCACCGGGACAGGGGCCGAGCAGTACTTC. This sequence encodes CAITGTGAEQYF.

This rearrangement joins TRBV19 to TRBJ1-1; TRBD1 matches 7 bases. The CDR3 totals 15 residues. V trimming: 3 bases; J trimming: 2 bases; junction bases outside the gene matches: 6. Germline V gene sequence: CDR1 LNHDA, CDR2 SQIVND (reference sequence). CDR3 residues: CASSIDRVPNTEAFF. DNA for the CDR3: TGTGCCAGTAGTATCGACAGGGTCCCAAACACTGAAGCTTTCTTT.

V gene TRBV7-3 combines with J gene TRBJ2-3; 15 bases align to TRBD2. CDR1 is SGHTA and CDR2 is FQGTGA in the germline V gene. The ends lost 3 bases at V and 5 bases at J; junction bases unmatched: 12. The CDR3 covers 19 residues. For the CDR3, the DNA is TGTGCCAGCAGCTTGAAAGGACTAGCGGGAGGGCCGGGAATAGATACGCAGTATTTT. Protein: CASSLKGLAGGPGIDTQYF.

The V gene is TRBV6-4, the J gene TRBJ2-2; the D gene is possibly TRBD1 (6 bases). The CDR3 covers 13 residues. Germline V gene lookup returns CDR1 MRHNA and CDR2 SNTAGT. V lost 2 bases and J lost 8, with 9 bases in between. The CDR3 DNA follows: TGTGCCAGCAGTGACACAGACAGGGGGGAGCTGTTTTTT. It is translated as CASSDTDRGELFF.

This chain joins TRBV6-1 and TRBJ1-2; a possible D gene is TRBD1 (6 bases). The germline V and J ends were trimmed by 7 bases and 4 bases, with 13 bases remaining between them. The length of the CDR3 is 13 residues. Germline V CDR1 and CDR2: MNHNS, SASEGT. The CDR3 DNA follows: TGTGCCAGCACCACACAGGGTGGCTATGGCTACACCTTC. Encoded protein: CASTTQGGYGYTF.

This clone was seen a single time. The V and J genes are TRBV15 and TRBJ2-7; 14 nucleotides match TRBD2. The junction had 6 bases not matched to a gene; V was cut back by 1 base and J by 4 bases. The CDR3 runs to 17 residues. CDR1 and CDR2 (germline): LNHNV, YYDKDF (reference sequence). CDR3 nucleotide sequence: TGTGCCACCAGCAGAGCTCAGGGACTAGCGGGAGATTACGAGCAGTACTTC. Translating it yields CATSRAQGLAGDYEQYF.

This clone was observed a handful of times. The chain's CDR3 is CASSVGVPGQINEKLFF. The CDR3 DNA reads TGTGCCAGCAGCGTAGGAGTTCCGGGACAGATTAATGAAAAACTGTTTTTT. This chain links TRBV9 with TRBJ1-4; 7 bases are shared with TRBD1. CDR3 length: 17 residues. J lost 4 bases, V lost 0 bases, and 9 bases had no gene match. Germline V CDR1 and CDR2: SGDLS, YYNGEE.